These 9 T cell receptor beta chains share one sample of origin, sequenced in a study of cytomegalovirus exposure and HLA in healthy donors. PCR primers comprised 60 Vbeta and 13 Jbeta primers. Generated by immunoSEQ multiplex PCR, the TCRdb table keeps only in-frame clones and is missing some. Altogether 75,000 to 90,000 clones are present, roughly 80% being singletons, with the ten largest covering around 3.2%. Source material: PBMCs. All receptors come from a man in his fifties in good health and CMV-seronegative.

This chain uses TRBV5-1 with TRBJ2-7, with no clear D. V shed 0 bases and J shed 6 bases, with 7 bases lying between them. The CDR3 runs 12 residues. The V gene's germline CDR1 is SGHRS and CDR2 YFSETQ. CDR3 sequence (DNA): TGCGCCAGCAGCTTGGATCCGCGCGAGCAGTACTTC. Translation: CASSLDPREQYF.

As DNA, the CDR3 is TGTGCCAGCAGTACCAGCGGGGTAGCCATTCAGTACTTC. Amino acid sequence: CASSTSGVAIQYF. The V gene is TRBV2, the J gene TRBJ2-4, with TRBD2 matching over 7 bases. CDR1 and CDR2 from the germline V gene are SNHLY and FYNNEI. The CDR3 has 13 amino acids. J lost 9 bases, V lost 5 bases, and 7 bases had no gene match. The complete variable domain, with remaining parts taken from reference TRBV2 and TRBJ2-4, reads EPEVTQTPSHQVTQMGQEVILRCVPISNHLYFYWYRQILGQKVEFLVSFYNNEISEKSEIFDDQFSVERPDGSNFTLKIRSTKLEDSAMYFCASSTSGVAIQYFGAGTRLSVL.

J is TRBJ1-1 and V is TRBV27; no definite D call. In germline, CDR1 is MNHEY, CDR2 SMNVEV (reference sequence). Trimming stripped 2 bases from V and 4 bases from J, with 8 bases between. The CDR3 is 13 residues long. CDR3 in DNA: TGTGCCAGCAGTTTAGGAGTGGCCACTGAAGCTTTCTTT. The encoded protein is CASSLGVATEAFF.

V usage is TRBV4-1 and J usage is TRBJ1-2, with 8 positions matching TRBD1. CDR3 length: 15 residues. The V segment lost 2 bases and the J segment 2 bases; nucleotides outside the gene matches: 4. Germline assignment: CDR1 MGHRA and CDR2 YSYEKL. The CDR3 region is CASSQYRGMNYGYTF. Here the CDR3 DNA reads TGCGCCAGCAGCCAATACAGGGGGATGAACTATGGCTACACCTTC.

J is TRBJ2-5 and V is TRBV5-1; possible D gene TRBD2, 7 bases. The germline gives CDR1 SGHRS, CDR2 YFSETQ. With 4 bases removed from V and 1 base from J, the gap between germline ends came to 17 bases. The CDR3 is 16 amino acids. Written as DNA, the CDR3 is TGCGCCAGCAGCCCCCCCTTGGGGGGGCCCCAAGAGACCCAGTACTTC. It yields the protein CASSPPLGGPQETQYF. Full variable domain (missing parts from reference TRBV5-1 and TRBJ2-5): KAGVTQTPRYLIKTRGQQVTLSCSPISGHRSVSWYQQTPGQGLQFLFEYFSETQRNKGNFPGRFSGRQFSNSRSEMNVSTLELGDSALYLCASSPPLGGPQETQYFGPGTRLLVL.

As for this clone: This same CDR3 is encoded by further DNA sequences in the sample. The chain uses TRBV2 and TRBJ1-2; TRBD1 agrees at 7 bases. Trimming at V came to 5 bases and at J to 3 bases, leaving 6 bases not matched to a gene. The CDR3 runs to 14 residues. CDR1 and CDR2 from the germline V gene are SNHLY and FYNNEI. CDR3 loop: CASSNRGRDYGYTF. The CDR3 bases are TGTGCCAGCAGTAACAGGGGCCGGGACTATGGCTACACCTTC.

V and J are TRBV7-2 and TRBJ1-3, with D uncertain. Germline V lookup: CDR1 SGHTA, CDR2 FQGNSA. V shed 5 bases and J shed 4 bases, with 9 bases lying between them. The CDR3 is made up of 13 amino acids. CDR3 amino acids: CASSVQHGNTIYF. As DNA, the CDR3 is TGTGCCAGCAGCGTCCAACACGGAAACACCATATATTTT. The whole variable domain, filled in from reference TRBV7-2 and TRBJ1-3, reads GAGVSQSPSNKVTEKGKDVELRCDPISGHTALYWYRQSLGQGLEFLIYFQGNSAPDKSGLPSDRFSAERTGGSVSTLTIQRTQQEDSAVYLCASSVQHGNTIYFGEGSWLTVV.

This clone appeared once. The chain employs TRBV29-1 and TRBJ2-3; 7 nucleotides agree with TRBD1. The CDR3 extends over 16 amino acids. From germline, CDR1 is SQVTM and CDR2 ANQGSEA. Trimming at V came to 3 bases and at J to 2 bases, leaving 11 bases not matched to a gene. The CDR3 is CSVEEQGFFVTDTQYF. The CDR3 DNA reads TGCAGCGTTGAGGAACAGGGGTTTTTTGTCACAGATACGCAGTATTTT.

V and J are TRBV7-2 and TRBJ1-2; D is unresolved. The V gene's germline CDR1 is SGHTA and CDR2 FQGNSA. The CDR3 has 14 amino acids. V was pared by 2 bases and J by 0 bases, with 7 bases between. CDR3 sequence: CASSLSITNYGYTF. In DNA form, the CDR3 reads TGTGCCAGCAGCTTATCTATTACTAACTATGGCTACACCTTC.